This T cell receptor (beta chain) was identified during a study of blood T cells in healthy people across ages. Regarding the study as a whole: Getting older went along with TCR beta diversity per million T cells dropping roughly linearly.

Remarks on this clonotype: The antigen is not known. This clone may be a read error of a much larger clone one base away.

A second PCR of 7 to 11 cycles used a sample-barcoded 5' primer and a J-beta primer mix. TCRdb re-called the 5' RACE reads with MiXCR, one entry per CDR3 protein. This sample carries over 1.5 million distinct CDR3 sequences, about 49% of them seen once, and the ten largest clones take 2.1%. V lost 6 bases and J 6 bases, leaving 8 bases between the germline ends. The CDR3 loop spans 11 amino acids. The material sequenced was blood. This sequence joins TRBV12-3 or TRBV12-4 and TRBJ2-5; D call uncertain. The origin of this receptor is a middle-aged woman in good health. The CDR3 DNA follows: TGTGCCAGCAGGTTTGGGAAGACCCAGTACTTC. Translated: CASRFGKTQYF.